This is a list of T cell receptor beta chains from one sample in a study of cytomegalovirus exposure and HLA in healthy donors. Measured with immunoSEQ multiplex PCR; TCRdb has only the in-frame clones, and not every one. This sample yields about 100,000 clones, of which just under 80% are seen a single time; under 4% belongs to the top ten. Sequencing used PBMCs. These receptors were taken from a woman aged 40 to 49 in good health and CMV-seronegative. Both conserved end residues are part of each CDR3. The D gene is left open where the match is weak. Expanded clones are given a class, and other clones once, few, many or no size at all.

D | J | V | size | CDR3 | DNA
NA | TRBJ2-1 | TRBV5-8 | NA | CASSLGVYNEQFF | TGTGCCAGCAGCCTCGGGGTTTACAATGAGCAGTTCTTC
NA | TRBJ2-7 | TRBV6-5 | NA | CASSLGQPREQYF | TGTGCCAGCAGTCTCGGACAGCCTCGCGAGCAGTACTTC
TRBD2 | TRBJ2-7 | TRBV28 | NA | CASRGLAGGGRNEQYF | TGTGCCAGCAGGGGACTAGCGGGGGGAGGTCGGAACGAGCAGTACTTC
TRBD2 | TRBJ2-6 | TRBV4-1 | NA | CASSYGLAGRISGANVLTF | TGCGCCAGCAGCTATGGACTAGCGGGGCGAATCTCTGGGGCCAACGTCCTGACTTTC
TRBD1 | TRBJ2-1 | TRBV27 | NA | CASSLPGQVTYNEQFF | TGTGCCAGCAGTTTACCGGGACAGGTAACCTACAATGAGCAGTTCTTC
NA | TRBJ2-5 | TRBV7-2 | NA | CASSTTGNAETQYF | TGTGCCAGCAGCACGACCGGGAACGCCGAGACCCAGTACTTC
NA | TRBJ2-5 | TRBV6-5 | NA | CASSGPGQAQETQYF | TGTGCCAGCAGCGGTCCAGGCCAAGCCCAAGAGACCCAGTACTTC
TRBD2 | TRBJ2-5 | TRBV4-3 | NA | CASSQDTSGGYLGTQYF | TGCGCCAGCAGCCAAGATACGAGCGGGGGGTACTTGGGGACCCAGTACTTC
NA | TRBJ1-3 | TRBV9 | few | CASSVGRISGNTIYF | TGTGCCAGCAGCGTGGGGCGGATATCTGGAAACACCATATATTTT
NA | TRBJ2-5 | TRBV28 | NA | CASSLYREETQYF | TGTGCCAGCAGTTTATACAGAGAAGAGACCCAGTACTTC
NA | TRBJ2-1 | TRBV15 | NA | CATSIQYNEQFF | TGTGCCACCAGCATACAGTACAATGAGCAGTTCTTC
NA | TRBJ1-2 | TRBV30 | NA | CAWKVPGPGGYGYTF | TGTGCCTGGAAAGTCCCGGGGCCCGGGGGCTATGGCTACACCTTC
NA | TRBJ1-2 | TRBV27 | NA | CASSFRGNYGYTF | TGTGCCAGCAGTTTTAGGGGGAACTATGGCTACACCTTC
NA | TRBJ2-7 | TRBV2 | NA | CASSETSWHEQYF | TGTGCCAGCAGTGAAACTAGCTGGCACGAGCAGTACTTC
NA | TRBJ2-5 | TRBV30 | NA | CAWSPMTRQETQYF | TGTGCCTGGAGTCCAATGACTAGACAAGAGACCCAGTACTTC
TRBD1 | TRBJ1-1 | TRBV2 | NA | CASSGTGYTEAFF | TGTGCCAGCAGTGGGACAGGGTACACTGAAGCTTTCTTT
NA | TRBJ2-1 | TRBV9 | NA | CASSAVLTGDNEQFF | TGTGCCAGCAGCGCCGTCCTCACAGGAGACAATGAGCAGTTCTTC
NA | TRBJ2-3 | TRBV7-2 | NA | CASSLAGASDTQYF | TGTGCCAGCAGCTTAGCGGGGGCATCAGATACGCAGTATTTT
NA | TRBJ2-3 | TRBV6-4 | NA | CASPGVTADTQYF | TGTGCCAGCCCAGGGGTGACCGCAGATACGCAGTATTTT
NA | TRBJ1-3 | TRBV9 | once | CASSVALGLGNTIYF | TGTGCCAGCAGCGTAGCCCTGGGGCTTGGAAACACCATATATTTT
TRBD2 | TRBJ2-1 | TRBV5-6 | NA | CASSLFGGGYYNEQFF | TGTGCCAGCAGCTTGTTCGGCGGGGGATATTACAATGAGCAGTTCTTC
NA | TRBJ1-2 | TRBV5-8 | NA | CASSLATLNGYTF | TGTGCCAGCAGCTTGGCTACCTTGAATGGCTACACCTTC
NA | TRBJ1-4 | TRBV10-3 | NA | CAAGGLEKLFF | TGTGCCGCCGGGGGGCTCGAAAAACTGTTTTTT
TRBD1 | TRBJ2-7 | TRBV7-8 | NA | CASSLAGTGVYEQYF | TGTGCCAGCAGCTTAGCCGGGACAGGCGTCTACGAGCAGTACTTC